The 21 T cell receptor beta chains presented below share a single source sample, sequenced in a study of post-analysis software for immune sequencing data. No cognate antigen is known for these TCRs. Study findings and constraints: Roughly 5 TRBV segments were significantly more frequent in patients than in controls. TRBV5-6, TRBV5-1 and TRBV20-1 were among these segments.

Carried by the TCR beta cDNA libraries were unique molecular identifiers. One entry per CDR3 protein results from TCRdb running MiXCR on the PCR reads. The sample lists some 240,000 distinct CDR3 sequences; 36% were seen once. Material for sequencing was blood. These receptors were obtained from a girl between 5 and 17 years old with multiple sclerosis.

Remarks on this clonotype: With a much larger clone just one base away, this may be a read error. The rearrangement joins TRBV10-3 to TRBJ2-7; perhaps TRBD2 as D (5 bases). The CDR3 is 13 residues long. Per germline, CDR1 ENHRY and CDR2 SYGVKD. Trimming stripped 2 bases from V and 3 bases from J, with 8 bases between. The CDR3 DNA is TGTGCCATCAGTGAGGGACGGGACTACGAGCAGTACTTC. It specifies CAISEGRDYEQYF.

The chain employs TRBV28 and TRBJ2-1; D remains unclear. V was shortened by 5 bases and J by 7 bases, with 12 bases between the two germline ends. CDR3 size: 13 residues. Germline V gene lookup returns CDR1 MDHEN and CDR2 SYDVKM. CDR3 region: CASSPPSLNEQFF. DNA of the CDR3: TGTGCCAGCAGTCCCCCCAGCCTAAATGAGCAGTTCTTC. Drawing the rest from reference TRBV28 and TRBJ2-1, the complete variable domain is DVKVTQSSRYLVKRTGEKVFLECVQDMDHENMFWYRQDPGLGLRLIYFSYDVKMKEKGDIPEGYSVSREKKERFSLILESASTNQTSMYLCASSPPSLNEQFFGPGTRLTVL.

The chain is built from TRBV6-6 and TRBJ2-1; 7 nucleotides line up with TRBD1. CDR1 and CDR2 (germline): MNHNY, SVGAGI (reference sequence). The CDR3 has 15 amino acids. The ends lost 7 bases at V and 3 bases at J; junction bases unmatched: 9. The CDR3 loop is CASTKGQVIYNEQFF. The CDR3 nucleotides read TGTGCCAGCACCAAAGGACAGGTTATCTACAATGAGCAGTTCTTC.

This clonotype was picked up one time. The chain has TRBV7-9 and TRBJ1-1; possible D gene TRBD1, 5 bases. Trimming stripped 5 bases from V and 2 bases from J, with 18 bases between. Germline V gene sequence: CDR1 SEHNR, CDR2 FQNEAQ (reference sequence). The CDR3 is 16 residues long. The CDR3 is CASSHRGGHPNTEAFF. The DNA for the CDR3 is TGTGCCAGCAGCCACCGCGGAGGACACCCTAACACTGAAGCTTTCTTT.

There are a few counts of this clonotype. V and J are TRBV20-1 and TRBJ2-1; 7 positions agree with TRBD1. Germline values: CDR1 DFQATT, CDR2 SNEGSKA (reference sequence). This CDR3 is 13 amino acids long. V trimming: 8 bases; J trimming: 6 bases; junction bases outside the gene matches: 10. CDR3 in amino acids: CSPGQSGGNEQFF. DNA for the CDR3: TGCAGTCCGGGACAGTCAGGCGGCAATGAGCAGTTCTTC.

In this sample, this clonotype turned up many times. The chain recombines TRBV29-1 with TRBJ2-2, with 9 positions matching TRBD1. This CDR3 is 16 amino acids long. V shed 1 base and J 6 bases; nucleotides not matched to a gene: 9. In germline, CDR1 is SQVTM, CDR2 ANQGSEA. CDR3 loop: CSVEARDRVGAGELFF. The CDR3 DNA sequence: TGCAGCGTTGAAGCTCGGGACAGGGTAGGAGCCGGGGAGCTGTTTTTT.

This clonotype was picked up many times. The rearrangement joins TRBV20-1 to TRBJ2-6, with 8 bases fitting TRBD1. CDR1 DFQATT and CDR2 SNEGSKA come from the germline V gene (reference sequence). The CDR3 is made up of 15 amino acids. V lost 5 bases, J lost 4 bases, and 7 bases stayed unmatched. The CDR3 sequence is CSASQGATGANVLTF. As DNA, the CDR3 is TGCAGTGCTTCTCAGGGGGCTACGGGGGCCAACGTCCTGACTTTC.

This clonotype was observed many times. The chain combines TRBV12-3 or TRBV12-4 with TRBJ2-3; D is possibly TRBD1 or TRBD2 (5 bases each). Trimming left V 5 bases short and J 2 bases short, with 14 bases between. The CDR3 runs to 15 residues. The CDR3, as DNA: TGTGCCAGCAGTCCCCCTGGGACCACCACAGATACGCAGTATTTT. Encoded protein: CASSPPGTTTDTQYF.

Remarks on this clonotype: A much larger clone differs from this one at a single base, so this may be a read error. The V and J genes are TRBV12-3 or TRBV12-4 and TRBJ2-3; 7 nucleotides match TRBD2. The ends lost 4 bases at V and 4 bases at J; junction bases unmatched: 14. This CDR3 is 17 amino acids long. CDR3 bases: TGTGCCAGCAGTTCCGGCCAACTAACGGGAGGTGCAGATACGCAGTATTTT. Protein sequence: CASSSGQLTGGADTQYF.

V gene TRBV27 combines with J gene TRBJ2-7; TRBD2 aligns across 12 bases. The CDR3 has 15 residues. V lost 6 bases and J lost 2; bases outside the gene matches: 5. Germline V gives CDR1 MNHEY, CDR2 SMNVEV (reference sequence). Written as DNA, the CDR3 is TGTGCCAGCAGGCGACTAGCGGGAGAAACCTACGAGCAGTACTTC. This gives the protein CASRRLAGETYEQYF.

This clonotype was recorded a few times. With a much larger clone just one base away, this may be a read error. V and J are TRBV29-1 and TRBJ2-5; D is perhaps TRBD1 (5 bases). The CDR3 is 13 residues long. Germline lookup yields CDR1 SQVTM and CDR2 ANQGSEA. The V end was cut by 4 bases, the J end by 5 bases, with 14 bases between. CDR3 loop: CSVGIGVGETQYF. Here the CDR3 DNA reads TGCAGCGTTGGGATAGGGGTTGGGGAGACCCAGTACTTC.

The chain has TRBV7-8 and TRBJ1-1, with TRBD1 as a possible D gene (6 bases). The V end was cut by 3 bases, the J end by 4 bases, with 9 bases between. CDR1 and CDR2 from the germline V gene are SGHVS and FQNEAQ. The CDR3 consists of 13 residues. DNA of the CDR3: TGTGCCAGCAGCTTTCAGGGGAGCACTGAAGCTTTCTTT. Its protein product is CASSFQGSTEAFF.

The chain joins TRBV5-1 to TRBJ2-1; maybe TRBD1 (5 bases). Germline CDR1 is SGHRS and CDR2 is YFSETQ. V was trimmed by 3 bases and J by 6 bases, leaving 13 bases between them. This CDR3 is built from 14 residues. The chain's CDR3 is CASSWDGALNEQFF. CDR3 DNA: TGCGCCAGCAGCTGGGATGGGGCCCTCAATGAGCAGTTCTTC.

The chain is built from TRBV10-3 and TRBJ2-5; D is undetermined. The end of the DNA aligns better with TRBJ2-7, so the J call may be wrong. In germline, CDR1 is ENHRY, CDR2 SYGVKD. The CDR3 covers 13 residues. CDR3: CAISESQNYEQYF. The DNA for the CDR3 is TGTGCCATCAGTGAGAGTCAAAACTACGAGCAGTACTTC.

Comments on this clonotype: With a much larger clone just one base away, this may be a read error. The chain carries TRBV12-3 or TRBV12-4 and TRBJ1-1, with a weak D call TRBD1 (6 bases). The CDR3 totals 16 residues. Deletions cut 3 bases from V and 0 bases from J, with 14 bases between. The CDR3 DNA sequence: TGTGCCAGCAGTTTGGGGGACAAGGTGCTGAACACTGAAGCTTTCTTT. It translates to CASSLGDKVLNTEAFF.

The rearrangement links TRBV20-1 to TRBJ2-1; maybe TRBD2 (6 bases). The V gene lost 3 bases and the J gene lost 6 bases, with 15 bases spanning the gap. The germline V gene has CDR1 DFQATT and CDR2 SNEGSKA (reference sequence). The CDR3 totals 14 residues. The CDR3 DNA reads as TGCAGTGCTAGCCGCGGGACCCCTCCCAATGAGCAGTTCTTC. Its protein product is CSASRGTPPNEQFF.

This chain joins TRBV14 and TRBJ2-3, with a weak D call TRBD2 (5 bases). V lost 5 bases and J 8 bases, leaving 11 bases between the germline ends. Germline values: CDR1 SGHDN, CDR2 FVKESK. The CDR3 has 12 residues. CDR3 in amino acids: CASSAGGATQYF. The CDR3 DNA follows: TGTGCCAGCAGCGCCGGAGGAGCTACGCAGTATTTT.

A word on this clonotype: The CDR3 ends on some other residue instead of the conserved phenylalanine or tryptophan, so this is likely a read error. The V gene is TRBV20-1, the J gene TRBJ2-5; 7 bases map to TRBD2. This CDR3 is 16 amino acids long. Germline CDR1 is DFQATT and CDR2 is SNEGSKA (reference sequence). Trimming at V came to 0 bases and at J to 5 bases, leaving 12 bases not matched to a gene. CDR3 amino acids: CSAREGQGGRWETQYL. DNA for the CDR3: TGCAGTGCTAGAGAAGGACAAGGCGGGAGATGGGAGACCCAGTACTTA.

This chain links TRBV6-2 or TRBV6-3 with TRBJ2-2; 7 bases match TRBD2. V lost 5 bases, J lost 5 bases, and 11 bases stayed unmatched. Per germline, CDR1 MNHEY and CDR2 SVGEGT. The CDR3 has 16 residues. The CDR3 DNA reads TGTGCCAGCAGTGACCCCGCGGGAGTGGGAACCGGGGAGCTGTTTTTT. Protein product: CASSDPAGVGTGELFF.

This clonotype was found a few times. A much larger clone differs by one base, so this may be a read error. The chain couples TRBV24-1 to TRBJ2-6, with 7 nucleotides matching TRBD1. The CDR3 spans 18 residues. Trimming removed 7 bases from V and 1 base from J; junction bases left unmatched: 12. Germline CDR1 reads KGHDR; CDR2 reads SFDVKD. In DNA form, the CDR3 reads TGTGCCACCAGCCCGAGACAGGGAATAAGTTCTGGGGCCAACGTCCTGACTTTC. Protein: CATSPRQGISSGANVLTF.

The rearrangement uses TRBV12-3 or TRBV12-4 and TRBJ2-3, with 9 bases lining up with TRBD1. The CDR3 consists of 16 residues. Trimming at V came to 5 bases and at J to 2 bases, leaving 8 bases not matched to a gene. CDR3 nucleotides: TGTGCCAGCAGTCCGAGGACAGGGGTGTCCACAGATACGCAGTATTTT. It yields the protein CASSPRTGVSTDTQYF.